This is a list of T cell receptor beta chains from one sample in a study of blood T cell repertoires in COVID-19. Clones were read by immunoSEQ multiplex PCR, and TCRdb kept only the in-frame ones, dropping some. The top ten hold 5.5% to 8% of the sample, which has around 180,000 clones, about 85% seen once. The specimen sequenced was peripheral blood. The receptors were gathered from a man aged 80 or over with COVID-19, enrolled during active disease. CDR3s include the opening cysteine and the closing phenylalanine or tryptophan. The D gene is left open where the match is weak. Size is stated for part of the rows, as once, few or many counts, or as a class when the clone is expanded.

>TRBV6-1|.|TRBD1|TRBJ1-5
CASSEWTGGPQPQHF
TGTGCCAGCAGTGAGTGGACAGGGGGCCCTCAGCCCCAGCATTTT
>TRBV12-5|.|TRBD1|TRBJ1-6
CASGPGQGGPLHF
TGTGCTAGTGGTCCCGGACAGGGAGGGCCCCTCCACTTT
>TRBV5-6|.|TRBD1|TRBJ1-4
CASSQGQPNEKLFF
TGTGCCAGCAGCCAGGGACAGCCTAATGAAAAACTGTTTTTT
>TRBV7-8|.|.|TRBJ1-2
CASSLDREAGYTF
TGTGCCAGCAGCTTAGACAGGGAAGCTGGCTACACCTTC
>TRBV4-1|.|.|TRBJ1-4
CASSQDSGREKLFF
TGCGCCAGCAGCCAAGATTCAGGGAGGGAAAAACTGTTTTTT
>TRBV5-1|.|TRBD2|TRBJ2-1
CASSPGGYEQFF
TGCGCCAGCAGCCCCGGGGGGTATGAGCAGTTCTTC
>TRBV5-4|.|.|TRBJ1-1
CASSLPGTGGWTEAFF
TGTGCCAGCAGCTTGCCGGGGACCGGGGGATGGACTGAAGCTTTCTTT
>TRBV7-8|.|TRBD2|TRBJ2-7
CASSVGTTRAEQYF
TGTGCCAGCAGCGTAGGGACTACCCGAGCGGAGCAGTACTTC
>TRBV6-5|.|TRBD1|TRBJ2-7
CASTRGGQGTYEQYF
TGTGCCAGCACCCGTGGGGGACAGGGGACCTACGAGCAGTACTTC
>TRBV6-5|.|.|TRBJ1-3
CASKNTGSGNTIYF
TGTGCCAGCAAGAATACAGGGTCTGGAAACACCATATATTTT
>TRBV11-3|.|.|TRBJ1-2
CASSPRQGRNYGYTF
TGTGCCAGCAGCCCGAGGCAGGGGAGAAACTATGGCTACACCTTC
>TRBV18|.|.|TRBJ2-2
CASSPDSRNTGELFF
TGTGCCAGCTCACCGGACTCAAGGAACACCGGGGAGCTGTTTTTT
>TRBV5-1|.|TRBD1|TRBJ1-1
CASSLTGATEAFF
TGCGCCAGCAGCTTGACAGGGGCCACTGAAGCTTTCTTT
>TRBV9|.|TRBD2|TRBJ2-3
CASAGGGTDTQYF
TGTGCCAGTGCGGGGGGGGGCACAGATACGCAGTATTTT
>TRBV3-1/TRBV3-2|.|TRBD1|TRBJ1-4
CASRQGANEKLFF
TGTGCCAGCAGACAGGGGGCTAATGAAAAACTGTTTTTT
>TRBV19|.|.|TRBJ1-1
CASIRDSSKPNTEAFF
TGTGCCAGTATTCGTGACTCTTCCAAACCGAACACTGAAGCTTTCTTT
>TRBV18|.|TRBD1|TRBJ1-4
CASSSDQGAVEKLFF
TGTGCCAGCTCATCTGACCAGGGGGCGGTTGAAAAACTGTTTTTT
>TRBV12-5|few|.|TRBJ1-5
CASGLSFNGDQPQHF
TGTGCTAGTGGTTTGTCTTTTAACGGGGATCAGCCCCAGCATTTT
>TRBV28|.|.|TRBJ1-2
CATRTGRSNYGYTF
TGTGCCACCCGAACGGGGAGGTCTAACTATGGCTACACCTTC
>TRBV7-2|.|.|TRBJ1-5
CASSPAGYSNQPQHF
TGTGCCAGCAGCCCGGCAGGATACAGCAATCAGCCCCAGCATTTT
>TRBV7-3|.|.|TRBJ2-7
CASSLERESEQYF
TGTGCCAGCAGCTTAGAGAGAGAGTCCGAGCAGTACTTC
>TRBV3-1/TRBV3-2|.|.|TRBJ2-2
CASSARGTGELFF
TGTGCCAGCAGCGCCAGGGGCACCGGGGAGCTGTTTTTT
>TRBV18|.|TRBD2|TRBJ2-5
CASSPGRLPGEGTQYF
TGTGCCAGCTCACCCGGACGACTCCCCGGGGAGGGGACCCAGTACTTC
>TRBV19|.|TRBD1|TRBJ1-5
CASSTGGQGARQPQHF
TGTGCCAGTAGTACGGGAGGACAGGGGGCTAGACAGCCCCAGCATTTT
>TRBV18|.|.|TRBJ2-7
CASSPLGEQYF
TGTGCCAGCTCACCGCTCGGGGAGCAGTACTTC
>TRBV27|.|.|TRBJ1-6
CASSLFGPGQANSPLHF
TGTGCCAGCAGTTTATTTGGACCGGGACAAGCCAATTCACCCCTCCACTTT
>TRBV29-1|.|.|TRBJ2-2
CSARPGGTGELFF
TGCAGCGCCCGCCCCGGGGGCACCGGGGAGCTGTTTTTT
>TRBV2|.|.|TRBJ2-2
CASESAGGTGELFF
TGTGCCAGCGAATCTGCTGGAGGAACCGGGGAGCTGTTTTTT
>TRBV27|.|TRBD1|TRBJ1-4
CASSPVRDRDREKLFF
TGTGCCAGCAGCCCTGTCCGGGACAGGGATCGAGAAAAACTGTTTTTT
>TRBV5-6|.|TRBD2|TRBJ2-3
CASSILALEGTDTQYF
TGTGCCAGCAGCATACTAGCGTTGGAGGGCACAGATACGCAGTATTTT
>TRBV5-6|.|.|TRBJ1-2
CASSLTPRANYGYTF
TGTGCCAGCAGCTTGACCCCGAGGGCCAACTATGGCTACACCTTC
>TRBV3-1/TRBV3-2|.|.|TRBJ1-6
CASSQGRGPTGYNSPLHF
TGTGCCAGCAGTCAAGGGAGAGGGCCGACAGGCTATAATTCACCCCTCCACTTT
>TRBV2|few|.|TRBJ1-2
CASRTGQSYGYTF
TGTGCCAGCAGAACTGGGCAGTCCTATGGCTACACCTTC
>TRBV18|.|.|TRBJ1-2
CASSPEGVRGYTF
TGTGCCAGCTCACCGGAAGGGGTTAGGGGCTACACCTTC
>TRBV7-2|.|.|TRBJ2-7
CASSLAILGGGSSYEQYF
TGTGCCAGCAGCTTAGCGATATTGGGAGGGGGGAGCTCCTACGAGCAGTACTTC
>TRBV6-5|.|TRBD1|TRBJ1-2
CASSYSDRGRGYTF
TGTGCCAGCAGTTACTCCGACAGGGGGCGTGGCTACACCTTC
>TRBV1|.|.|TRBJ1-2
CTSSQRYGYTF
TGCACCAGCAGCCAGCGCTATGGCTACACCTTC
>TRBV2|.|TRBD1|TRBJ2-1
CASISQGVNNEQFF
TGTGCCAGCATTTCGCAGGGGGTTAACAATGAGCAGTTCTTC
>TRBV5-1|.|.|TRBJ2-2
CASSLQGATGELFF
TGCGCCAGCAGCTTACAAGGGGCTACCGGGGAGCTGTTTTTT
>TRBV25-1|.|TRBD1|TRBJ1-2
CASSDTGGLHGYTF
TGTGCCAGCAGTGACACAGGGGGCCTTCATGGCTACACCTTC
>TRBV7-3|.|.|TRBJ2-1
CASSLFSGVYNEQFF
TGTGCCAGCAGCTTATTTTCCGGGGTCTACAATGAGCAGTTCTTC
>TRBV3-1/TRBV3-2|.|.|TRBJ1-3
CASSRSGFLSSGNTIYF
TGTGCCAGCAGCCGGTCCGGGTTTCTTAGCTCTGGAAACACCATATATTTT
>TRBV12-3/TRBV12-4|once|.|TRBJ1-5
CASRTGSEQPQHF
TGTGCCAGCAGAACAGGGTCTGAACAGCCCCAGCATTTT
>TRBV3-1/TRBV3-2|.|.|TRBJ1-1
CASSQDQVTEAFF
TGTGCCAGCAGCCAAGATCAGGTCACTGAAGCTTTCTTT
>TRBV10-3|.|.|TRBJ2-7
CAIRAQGYEQYF
TGTGCCATCAGGGCGCAGGGATACGAGCAGTACTTC
>TRBV28|once|.|TRBJ2-2
CASSLGGRLNTGELFF
TGTGCCAGCAGTTTAGGGGGCAGATTGAACACCGGGGAGCTGTTTTTT
>TRBV7-8|.|.|TRBJ1-6
CASSLAGGNSPLHF
TGTGCCAGCAGCTTAGCCGGGGGTAATTCACCCCTCCACTTT
>TRBV5-5|once|.|TRBJ1-6
CASSLDWGVFNSPLHF
TGTGCCAGCAGCTTGGATTGGGGAGTGTTTAATTCACCCCTCCACTTT
>TRBV5-1|.|TRBD1|TRBJ1-2
CASSPGQGEGYTF
TGCGCCAGCAGCCCAGGACAGGGGGAGGGCTACACCTTC
>TRBV18|.|TRBD1|TRBJ1-1
CASSPQGAHTEAFF
TGTGCCAGCTCACCACAGGGGGCGCACACTGAAGCTTTCTTT
>TRBV19|once|TRBD1|TRBJ1-1
CASSSRFRDRGKLTEAFF
TGTGCCAGTAGTTCTCGATTCCGGGACAGGGGAAAGCTCACTGAAGCTTTCTTT
>TRBV18|.|.|TRBJ1-1
CASSPQENTEAFF
TGTGCCAGCTCACCTCAGGAGAACACTGAAGCTTTCTTT